The TCR beta chain described here comes from a study of shared clonotypes between healthy human individuals. TCRdb's copy holds only in-frame clones and misses some; the assay was immunoSEQ multiplex PCR. The data show approximately 2.4 million clones, with 90% to 96% seen just once and 0.1% to 0.15% held by the top ten. V was pared by 6 bases and J by 0 bases, with 20 bases between. This CDR3 has 17 residues. CDR1 and CDR2 (germline): ENHRY, SYGVKD. The sequence was collected from a young man in good health. The V call is TRBV10-3, the J call TRBJ1-2, with D maybe TRBD1 (6 bases). Sequenced sample: naive CD4+ T cells sorted from blood. As to subset: CD45RA+ positively selected. CDR3 protein: CAIRDWTVEEANYGYTF. The CDR3 DNA reads TGTGCCATCAGGGATTGGACAGTTGAAGAAGCTAACTATGGCTACACCTTC.